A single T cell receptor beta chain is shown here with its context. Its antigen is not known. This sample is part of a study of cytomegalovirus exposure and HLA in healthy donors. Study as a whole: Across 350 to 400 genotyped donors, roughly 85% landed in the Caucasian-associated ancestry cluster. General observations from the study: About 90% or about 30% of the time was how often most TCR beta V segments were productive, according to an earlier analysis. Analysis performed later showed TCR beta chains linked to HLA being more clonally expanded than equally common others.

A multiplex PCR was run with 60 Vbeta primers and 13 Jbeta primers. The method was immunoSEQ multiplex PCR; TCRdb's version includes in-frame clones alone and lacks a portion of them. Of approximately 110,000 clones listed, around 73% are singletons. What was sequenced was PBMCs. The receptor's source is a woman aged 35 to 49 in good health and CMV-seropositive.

CDR3 sequence: CSATGQGNNEQFF. DNA of the CDR3: TGCAGCGCTACGGGACAGGGAAACAATGAGCAGTTCTTC. The rearrangement uses TRBV29-1 and TRBJ2-1; TRBD1 agrees at 9 bases. V dropped 7 bases and J dropped 5; count of bases not matched to a gene: 6. The CDR3 extends over 13 amino acids. Germline CDR1 reads SQVTM; CDR2 reads ANQGSEA.